The clone carrying this T cell receptor (beta chain) appeared a few times. This record comes from a study of blood T cells in healthy people across ages. A second PCR, run for about 6 to 11 cycles, used a sample-barcoded 5' primer plus a J-beta primer mix. One entry per CDR3 protein, called by TCRdb with MiXCR from the 5' RACE reads. The sample carries more than 800,000 distinct CDR3 sequences, 45% recorded once. The V segment lost 4 bases and the J segment 9 bases; nucleotides outside the gene matches: 13. Per the germline V gene, CDR1 is LGHDT and CDR2 is YNNKEL (reference sequence). This CDR3 spans 17 amino acids.

This clonotype was sampled from a woman in her fifties or sixties in good health. Material for sequencing was blood. V is TRBV3-1 and J is TRBJ2-1, with 12 positions matching TRBD2. CDR3 region: CASSLQRLAGVVPEQFF. CDR3 sequence (DNA): TGTGCCAGCAGCCTCCAGAGACTAGCGGGAGTAGTACCTGAGCAGTTCTTC.